A selection of T cell receptor beta chains follows, all from one sample in a study of T cells in Graves' hyperthyroidism and ophthalmopathy. TCRdb re-analysed the multiplex PCR reads in MiXCR, keeping a single row per CDR3 protein. The sample carries hundreds of thousands of distinct CDR3 sequences, roughly 15% recorded once. Sequencing input: blood. The receptors shown here come from a woman between 35 and 50 years old with Graves' ophthalmopathy. Each CDR3 is given with its conserved first and last residue. A D gene is named only where the DNA matches it firmly. Size is omitted from some rows. Given values are once, few, many or a class for expanded clones.

length	D	size	V	J	CDR3	DNA
13	-	many	TRBV24-1	TRBJ1-2	CATSQRGGVGYTF	TGTGCCACCAGCCAGCGAGGGGGTGTTGGCTACACCTTC
17	-	many	TRBV28	TRBJ1-5	CASSPLWGGGGGQPQHF	TGTGCCAGCAGTCCCCTTTGGGGGGGCGGAGGAGGTCAGCCCCAGCATTTT
10	-	-	TRBV20-1	TRBJ2-3	CSATTGTQYF	TGCAGTGCTACTACAGGTACGCAGTATTTT
16	TRBD2	few	TRBV9	TRBJ2-3	CASSGSGRGSTDTQYF	TGTGCCAGCAGCGGGTCGGGGCGGGGGAGTACAGATACGCAGTATTTT
16	-	-	TRBV28	TRBJ1-1	CASSSDLFGKNTEAFF	TGTGCCAGCAGTTCGGACTTATTTGGGAAGAACACTGAAGCTTTCTTT
16	TRBD2	-	TRBV7-8	TRBJ2-1	CASSPVVSGGALLQFF	TGCGCCAGCAGCCCAGTTGTTAGCGGGGGGGCTTTATTGCAGTTCTTC
13	-	-	TRBV4-1	TRBJ2-1	CASSQDLFGEQFF	TGCGCCAGCAGCCAAGATTTGTTTGGTGAGCAGTTCTTC
14	-	-	TRBV12-3/TRBV12-4	TRBJ1-2	CASSKRRGSYGYTF	TGTGCCAGCAGTAAGAGGAGGGGCTCCTATGGCTACACCTTC
15	-	many	TRBV11-2	TRBJ2-5	CASSLVAGLEETQYF	TGTGCCAGCAGCTTAGTCGCGGGACTCGAGGAGACCCAGTACTTC
13	-	-	TRBV5-6	TRBJ2-7	CASSLGRPAKQYF	TGTGCCAGCAGCTTGGGCAGGCCGGCGAAGCAGTACTTC
17	-	few	TRBV4-1	TRBJ2-7	CASSRVGGARGDYEQYF	TGCGCCAGCAGCCGCGTGGGTGGCGCCAGGGGGGACTACGAGCAGTACTTC
15	TRBD1	many	TRBV6-1	TRBJ1-2	CASSPSGQSLYGYTF	TGTGCCAGCAGTCCCTCGGGACAGAGTTTGTATGGCTACACCTTC
15	TRBD1	few	TRBV4-1	TRBJ1-1	CASSQVSGGGTEAFF	TGCGCCAGCAGCCAAGTTTCAGGGGGCGGTACTGAAGCTTTCTTT
17	TRBD1	many	TRBV6-1	TRBJ1-3	CASSELQGAYSGNTIYF	TGTGCCAGCAGTGAACTTCAGGGGGCCTACTCTGGAAACACCATATATTTT
14	-	-	TRBV6-1	TRBJ2-5	CASSETDGWETQYF	TGTGCCAGCAGTGAAACGGACGGGTGGGAGACCCAGTACTTC
14	-	many	TRBV7-8	TRBJ2-4	CASSLAGVENIQYF	TGTGCCAGCAGCTTAGCGGGGGTGGAAAACATTCAGTACTTC
13	-	many	TRBV24-1	TRBJ2-1	CATSDPRKLVQFF	TGTGCCACCAGTGATCCTCGGAAATTGGTGCAGTTCTTC